This T cell receptor (beta chain) is drawn from a study of T-cell memory formation after mild COVID-19. The germline V gene encodes CDR1 SGHVS and CDR2 FNYEAQ. V dropped 5 bases and J dropped 1; count of bases not matched to a gene: 9. The CDR3 extends over 19 amino acids. In this sample, this clonotype turned up many times. One entry per CDR3 protein results from TCRdb running MiXCR on the 5' RACE reads. Of around 110,000 distinct CDR3 sequences in the sample, 12% were seen once. This TCR came from an adult woman who had mild COVID-19 (a few samples of this study predate the infection). Cell type and time point are not known. Material for sequencing was PBMCs or a T cell subset sorted from them (not recorded which). This sequence joins TRBV7-6 and TRBJ2-2; the match to TRBD2 covers 14 bases. Here the CDR3 reads CASSRLGLAGDGNTGELFF. CDR3 coding DNA: TGTGCCAGCAGCCGATTGGGACTAGCGGGAGATGGGAACACCGGGGAGCTGTTTTTT.